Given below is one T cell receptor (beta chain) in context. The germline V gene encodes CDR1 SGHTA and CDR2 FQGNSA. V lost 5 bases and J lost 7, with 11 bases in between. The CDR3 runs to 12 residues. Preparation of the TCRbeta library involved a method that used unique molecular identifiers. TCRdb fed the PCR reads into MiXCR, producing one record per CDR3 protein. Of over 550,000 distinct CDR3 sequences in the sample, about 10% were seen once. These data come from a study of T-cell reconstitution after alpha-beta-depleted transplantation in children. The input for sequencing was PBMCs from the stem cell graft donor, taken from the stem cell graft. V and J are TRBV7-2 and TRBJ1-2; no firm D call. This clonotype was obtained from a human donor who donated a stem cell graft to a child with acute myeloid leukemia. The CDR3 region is CASSMNSIGYTF. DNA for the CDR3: TGTGCCAGCAGCATGAACAGCATTGGCTACACCTTC.